This TCR beta chain stems from a study of shared clonotypes between healthy human individuals. The CDR3 spans 15 residues. Germline CDR1 is MNHEY and CDR2 is SVGAGI. V was pared by 5 bases and J by 6 bases, with 7 bases of the junction left unmatched. In the naive CD8 group, cells lacked CD45RO and were positively selected for CCR7, so terminally differentiated effector memory CD45RA+ cells were left out. Recent acute infections and vaccinations were absent in the healthy HIV-negative adult donors. The authors split each subset's genomic DNA evenly across several immunoSEQ plates. Method: immunoSEQ multiplex PCR; TCRdb's copy keeps in-frame clones and lacks some. The repertoire holds about 610,000 clones, 95% to 97% seen once, with around 0.1% in the top ten.

The sequencing input was naive CD8+ T cells sorted from blood. This clonotype was obtained from a woman aged 30 to 39 in good health. The rearrangement links TRBV6-5 to TRBJ2-1; the match to TRBD2 covers 10 bases. In DNA form, the CDR3 reads TGTGCCAGCAGTGTCGCACTAGCGGGATTCAATGAGCAGTTCTTC. As protein: CASSVALAGFNEQFF.